This TCR beta chain was captured by sequencing in a study of regulatory and conventional T cells in RAG deficiency. The assay was immunoSEQ multiplex PCR, and TCRdb's table has in-frame clones only and misses some. Of 20,000 or so clones in the sample, more than 85% were seen once. Looked up from germline, CDR1 is SGDLS and CDR2 is YYNGEE. Trimming stripped 4 bases from V and 6 bases from J, with 16 bases between. The CDR3 consists of 14 residues. The sorted conventional CD4+ T cells were CD25-low and CD127-high, with genomic DNA sequenced. The sample was also reused in another study, on regulatory T cells. This second study notes: The PCR used 52 TRBV and 13 TRBJ primers.

The receptor comes from a human donor in good health. The sequencing sample was made of CD4+ T cells sorted from blood. V and J are TRBV9 and TRBJ1-1; no clear D gene. Here the CDR3 DNA reads TGTGCCAGCAGCCCATCCGGGGTTGGTGCTGAAGCTTTCTTT. Its protein product is CASSPSGVGAEAFF.